A single sample is the source of the 10 T cell receptor beta chains below, sequenced in a study of blood T cell repertoires in COVID-19. Profiled with immunoSEQ multiplex PCR; TCRdb holds only in-frame clones, not every one. Of under 95,000 clones in the sample, about 87% are singletons; the top ten hold over 4%. Sequencing used peripheral blood. These receptors were collected from a man in his forties with acute or convalescent COVID-19.

The CDR3 loop reads CASSQTIWRGSSGANVLTF. CDR3 bases: TGCGCCAGCAGCCAAACGATTTGGCGGGGTAGCTCTGGGGCCAACGTCCTGACTTTC. The chain couples TRBV4-3 to TRBJ2-6, with D perhaps matching TRBD2 (6 bases). The CDR3 totals 19 residues. Germline V gives CDR1 LGHNA, CDR2 YSLEER. Between the trimmed V and J ends, which lost 2 bases and 0 bases, there was a span of 17 bases.

The genes are TRBV19 and TRBJ2-7; 8 nucleotides agree with TRBD1. This CDR3 is built from 15 residues. Germline V gene lookup returns CDR1 LNHDA and CDR2 SQIVND (reference sequence). V was clipped by 8 bases and J by 0 bases; unmatched bases: 9. Here the CDR3 reads CASGSGDRSSYEQYF. CDR3 sequence (DNA): TGTGCCAGTGGGAGTGGGGACAGGAGCTCCTACGAGCAGTACTTC. The variable domain in full, with the rest retrieved from reference TRBV19 and TRBJ2-7, is DGGITQSPKYLFRKEGQNVTLSCEQNLNHDAMYWYRQDPGQGLRLIYYSQIVNDFQKGDIAEGYSVSREKKESFPLTVTSAQKNPTAFYLCASGSGDRSSYEQYFGPGTRLTVT.

V and J are TRBV6-2 or TRBV6-3 and TRBJ1-2; 9 bases map to TRBD1. This CDR3 spans 16 amino acids. V dropped 6 bases and J dropped 8; count of bases not matched to a gene: 16. Germline V gene lookup returns CDR1 MNHEY and CDR2 SVGEGT. The CDR3, as DNA: TGTGCCAGCAGCCCCTTCAGGACAGGGGCTCTAGACGGCTACACCTTC. It codes for CASSPFRTGALDGYTF.

This clone appeared once. The J gene is TRBJ2-3, the V gene TRBV5-8; perhaps TRBD1 as D (6 bases). Trimming stripped 5 bases from V and 1 base from J, with 23 bases between. Germline assignment: CDR1 SGHTS and CDR2 YDEGEE. This CDR3 spans 18 amino acids. The CDR3 sequence is CASRPDPGPSGGTDTQYF. CDR3 DNA: TGTGCCAGCAGACCGGATCCGGGCCCTTCAGGGGGCACAGATACGCAGTATTTT. Full variable domain (rest looked up from reference TRBV5-8 and TRBJ2-3): EAGVTQSPTHLIKTRGQQATLRCSPISGHTSVYWYQQALGLGLQFLLWYDEGEERNRGNFPPRFSGRQFPNYSSELNVNALELEDSALYLCASRPDPGPSGGTDTQYFGPGTRLTVL.

This chain links TRBV2 with TRBJ2-7; 8 bases match TRBD1. The CDR3 totals 17 residues. Germline assignment: CDR1 SNHLY and CDR2 FYNNEI. Germline trimming cut 0 bases from V and 1 base from J; bases unmatched to any gene: 8. Here the CDR3 reads CASSEAVGQGASYEQYF. For the CDR3, the DNA is TGTGCCAGCAGTGAAGCTGTGGGGCAGGGGGCTTCCTACGAGCAGTACTTC.

The chain has TRBV5-1 and TRBJ2-5, with 12 bases identical to TRBD2. V was clipped by 2 bases and J by 1 base; unmatched bases: 6. This CDR3 is 17 amino acids long. CDR1 SGHRS and CDR2 YFSETQ come from the germline V gene. CDR3 nucleotides: TGCGCCAGCAGCTTAGGGACTAGCGGGCTATTCCAAGAGACCCAGTACTTC. Protein: CASSLGTSGLFQETQYF.

V gene TRBV5-1 combines with J gene TRBJ2-7, with D possibly TRBD2 on 6 matching bases. Between the trimmed V and J ends, which lost 1 base and 3 bases, there was a span of 23 bases. Germline V CDR1 and CDR2: SGHRS, YFSETQ. The CDR3 consists of 18 residues. CDR3 protein: CASSLFPLGGPEGYEQYF. The CDR3 nucleotides read TGCGCCAGCAGCTTGTTCCCGCTAGGTGGGCCGGAGGGCTACGAGCAGTACTTC.

This chain links TRBV4-1 with TRBJ2-7; 7 bases agree with TRBD1. V was pared by 8 bases and J by 3 bases, with 4 bases of the junction left unmatched. Germline V gene sequence: CDR1 MGHRA, CDR2 YSYEKL. This CDR3 spans 12 amino acids. The CDR3 bases are TGCGCCAGCGGTGACAGGGACTACGAGCAGTACTTC. This gives the protein CASGDRDYEQYF.

J is TRBJ1-1 and V is TRBV10-3; 9 nucleotides match TRBD1. The germline V gene has CDR1 ENHRY and CDR2 SYGVKD. The CDR3 is 14 amino acids. V lost 6 bases to trimming and J lost 1 base; unmatched junction nucleotides: 3. The CDR3 spells CAIRAGQGNTEAFF. The DNA of the CDR3 is TGTGCCATCAGGGCGGGACAGGGGAACACTGAAGCTTTCTTT.

This clone was detected a few times. The chain links TRBV29-1 to TRBJ2-1; 8 bases agree with TRBD1. Germline CDR1 SQVTM, CDR2 ANQGSEA. Trimming removed 4 bases from V and 6 bases from J; junction bases left unmatched: 8. This CDR3 contains 14 residues. The CDR3 loop reads CSVAGIGQGNEQFF. The CDR3 coding sequence is TGCAGCGTTGCTGGAATCGGACAGGGCAATGAGCAGTTCTTC.